This entry lists 20 T cell receptor beta chains sequenced from one sample in a study of response to subunit inactivated influenza vaccine. TCRdb reprocessed the RT-PCR reads via MiXCR and lists one record per CDR3 protein. The sample lists roughly 620,000 distinct CDR3 sequences, around 11% occurring once. The same sample was also studied in work on T cells expressing NK-cell markers. That report notes: Researchers built TCR beta cDNA using 5'RACE template switching with UMIs.

Material: PBMCs from blood, obtained on the day of vaccination. Receptor source: a man aged 45-65 years who received an inactivated influenza vaccine.

This clonotype was observed a few times. The gene calls are TRBV9 and TRBJ2-5, with D perhaps matching TRBD1 (6 bases). This CDR3 is 12 amino acids long. Germline assignment: CDR1 SGDLS and CDR2 YYNGEE. V lost 3 bases and J 5 bases, leaving 8 bases between the germline ends. This CDR3 is CASSAQGETQYF. The CDR3 DNA is TGTGCCAGCAGCGCCCAGGGGGAGACCCAGTACTTC.

The sample holds many counts of this clonotype. This chain uses TRBV7-2 with TRBJ2-2; the D gene is possibly TRBD1 (5 bases). CDR1 is SGHTA and CDR2 is FQGNSA in the germline V gene. V was shortened by 2 bases and J by 5 bases, with 15 bases between the two germline ends. This CDR3 has 16 residues. CDR3 region: CASSLQGWGLTGELFF. The CDR3 DNA sequence: TGTGCCAGCAGCTTACAAGGGTGGGGCCTAACCGGGGAGCTGTTTTTT.

This clonotype was found many times. The V gene is TRBV4-3, the J gene TRBJ2-2; maybe TRBD2 (5 bases). Trimming stripped 4 bases from V and 1 base from J, with 13 bases between. The CDR3 has 16 amino acids. Looked up from germline, CDR1 is LGHNA and CDR2 is YSLEER. The chain's CDR3 is CASSPHVGRNTGELFF. CDR3 in DNA: TGCGCCAGCAGCCCGCACGTAGGGAGGAACACCGGGGAGCTGTTTTTT.

The chain uses TRBV7-8 and TRBJ1-2, with TRBD1 matching 9 bases. In germline, CDR1 is SGHVS, CDR2 FQNEAQ. The CDR3 is 14 amino acids. V lost 3 bases and J lost 8; bases outside the gene matches: 7. CDR3 amino acids: CASSFLQGAWGYTF. Written as DNA, the CDR3 is TGTGCCAGCAGCTTTTTACAGGGGGCCTGGGGCTACACCTTC.

Only a few counts were recorded for this clonotype. The chain employs TRBV5-1 and TRBJ2-3, with 9 bases lining up with TRBD1. The CDR3 runs 15 residues. Germline V gene sequence: CDR1 SGHRS, CDR2 YFSETQ. Unmatched junction bases numbered 4, after V lost 0 bases and J lost 5 bases. The CDR3 DNA is TGCGCCAGCAGCTTGGTGACAGGGGGTCAAGATACGCAGTATTTT. Its protein is CASSLVTGGQDTQYF.

The rearrangement links TRBV7-6 to TRBJ2-5; D is possibly TRBD2 (5 bases). The CDR3 covers 15 residues. Deletions cut 5 bases from V and 5 bases from J, with 18 bases between. The germline V gene has CDR1 SGHVS and CDR2 FNYEAQ. As DNA, the CDR3 is TGTGCCAGCAGCACCATACAGCGGCGGTCGGAGACCCAGTACTTC. It specifies CASSTIQRRSETQYF. Looking up the rest from reference TRBV7-6 and TRBJ2-5 gives the full variable domain: GAGVSQSPRYKVTKRGQDVALRCDPISGHVSLYWYRQALGQGPEFLTYFNYEAQQDKSGLPNDRFSAERPEGSISTLTIQRTEQRDSAMYRCASSTIQRRSETQYFGPGTRLLVL.

This chain connects TRBV6-1 to TRBJ2-3; no reliable D call. Trimming shortened V by 6 bases and J by 2 bases, and 9 bases separated the two germline ends. The CDR3 loop spans 13 amino acids. The germline V gene has CDR1 MNHNS and CDR2 SASEGT. The CDR3 DNA sequence: TGTGCCAGCAGCCTCTATAACACAGATACGCAGTATTTT. It specifies CASSLYNTDTQYF.

This clonotype was counted a few times. The chain links TRBV6-1 to TRBJ2-7; the D is unclear. The CDR3 has 14 amino acids. Per germline, CDR1 MNHNS and CDR2 SASEGT. The V end was cut by 6 bases, the J end by 1 base, with 13 bases between. CDR3 sequence reads: CASSLSTVSYEQYF. CDR3 nucleotide sequence: TGTGCCAGCAGCCTATCGACTGTTTCCTACGAGCAGTACTTC.

Points on this clonotype: The junction shows a germline mismatch at one end, possibly a read error. The genes are TRBV12-3 or TRBV12-4 and TRBJ2-1; maybe TRBD2 (6 bases). The CDR3 is 12 amino acids. The CDR3 region is CASSLAFNEQFF. CDR3 in DNA: TGTGCCAGCAGTCTAGCGTTTAATGAGCAGTTCTTC.

The CDR3 coding sequence is TGTGCCAGCAGCTTAACTACAGGGGGCCAAACACCCAACCAAGAGACCCAGTACTTC. Its translation: CASSLTTGGQTPNQETQYF. The V gene is TRBV7-6, the J gene TRBJ2-5, with TRBD1 matching over 9 bases. V trimming: 2 bases; J trimming: 0 bases; junction bases outside the gene matches: 13. The CDR3 is 19 amino acids. The germline gives CDR1 SGHVS, CDR2 FNYEAQ.

V gene TRBV7-2 combines with J gene TRBJ1-5, with D uncertain. Germline values: CDR1 SGHTA, CDR2 FQGNSA. The CDR3 runs to 13 residues. The V and J ends lost 2 bases and 3 bases respectively, with 5 bases between them. CDR3 nucleotides: TGTGCCAGCAGCTTACGGTTCAATCAGCCCCAGCATTTT. This sequence encodes CASSLRFNQPQHF.

This clonotype turned up a few times. The chain uses TRBV15 and TRBJ2-7; possible D gene TRBD1, 6 bases. Germline V gene data show CDR1 as LNHNV and CDR2 as YYDKDF (reference sequence). This CDR3 spans 14 amino acids. Trimming removed 3 bases from V and 2 bases from J, with 11 bases in between. The CDR3 region is CATSSQGGPYEQYF. CDR3 in DNA: TGTGCCACCAGCAGTCAAGGGGGTCCCTACGAGCAGTACTTC.

There are a few counts of this clonotype. CDR3: CASSPQSGGVNEQFF. CDR3 nucleotides: TGCGCCAGCAGCCCCCAATCGGGAGGGGTGAATGAGCAGTTCTTC. The chain joins TRBV5-1 to TRBJ2-1, with TRBD2 matching over 8 bases. The CDR3 is made up of 15 amino acids. V lost 4 bases to trimming and J lost 7 bases; unmatched junction nucleotides: 10. CDR1 and CDR2 from the germline V gene are SGHRS and YFSETQ.

In this sample, this clonotype turned up a few times. This chain uses TRBV20-1 with TRBJ2-1; D may be TRBD2 (6 bases). The CDR3 length is 17 residues. Germline V gene data show CDR1 as DFQATT and CDR2 as SNEGSKA (reference sequence). V lost 5 bases and J lost 2, with 22 bases in between. The CDR3 coding sequence is TGCAGTGCTCAATTTGGGCTCCGGGAGTGGACCTACAATGAGCAGTTCTTC. Its protein product is CSAQFGLREWTYNEQFF.

This clonotype has a handful of counts. This sequence joins TRBV12-3 or TRBV12-4 and TRBJ1-5; D is ambiguous. The ends were cut back, 5 bases at V and 5 bases at J, with 19 bases in the middle. CDR3 size: 16 residues. CDR3 protein: CASSPGLWIRDQPQHF. The CDR3 coding sequence is TGTGCCAGCAGTCCGGGTCTGTGGATTAGGGATCAGCCCCAGCATTTT.

The chain links TRBV7-3 to TRBJ2-2, with 8 bases aligning to TRBD2. This CDR3 is built from 15 residues. V shed 3 bases and J 6 bases; nucleotides not matched to a gene: 6. The germline V gene has CDR1 SGHTA and CDR2 FQGTGA. CDR3 bases: TGTGCCAGCAGCTTTACGGGGGGGAGGTCCGGGGAGCTGTTTTTT. It specifies CASSFTGGRSGELFF.

The V gene is TRBV24-1, the J gene TRBJ2-2; 7 positions match TRBD1. The trim removed 6 bases at V and 9 bases at J, leaving 6 bases unmatched. From germline, CDR1 is KGHDR and CDR2 SFDVKD. This CDR3 comprises 13 residues. The CDR3 coding sequence is TGTGCCACCAGTCCAGGGGGAGCCTGGGAGCTGTTTTTT. It yields the protein CATSPGGAWELFF.

This clonotype was picked up many times. The chain has TRBV6-2 or TRBV6-3 and TRBJ2-1, with D perhaps TRBD2 (6 bases). This CDR3 comprises 16 residues. Trimming took off 2 bases at V and 0 bases at J, with 11 bases between the two ends. Germline V gene lookup returns CDR1 MNHEY and CDR2 SVGEGT. In DNA, the CDR3 is TGTGCCAGCAGTTACGTGGCGGGAAGCTCCTACAATGAGCAGTTCTTC. It encodes CASSYVAGSSYNEQFF.

The V and J genes are TRBV7-9 and TRBJ2-2, with unresolved D. V was trimmed by 1 base and J by 0 bases, leaving 9 bases between them. The length of the CDR3 is 16 residues. Germline V gene lookup returns CDR1 SEHNR and CDR2 FQNEAQ (reference sequence). The CDR3 nucleotides are TGTGCCAGCAGCTTAGAAGTCTCCCCGAACACCGGGGAGCTGTTTTTT. It is translated as CASSLEVSPNTGELFF.

This clonotype was observed a handful of times. The J gene is TRBJ2-1, the V gene TRBV12-3 or TRBV12-4; 16 bases align to TRBD2. With V trimmed by 6 bases and J by 7 bases, 9 bases remained unmatched. The CDR3 is made up of 17 amino acids. CDR3 loop: CASSQGLAGGPRNEQFF. The CDR3 DNA follows: TGTGCCAGCAGCCAGGGACTAGCGGGAGGGCCTCGGAATGAGCAGTTCTTC.